These 20 T cell receptor beta chains share one sample of origin, sequenced in a study of cytomegalovirus exposure and HLA in healthy donors. Researchers ran the PCR with 60 Vbeta and 13 Jbeta primers. The data were produced by immunoSEQ multiplex PCR, yet TCRdb's version contains in-frame clones alone and is incomplete. The repertoire consists of 180,000 or so clones, with over 60% occurring once and the leading ten covering approximately 2.4%. The sequenced material came from PBMCs. These receptors originate from a woman aged 45-65 years in good health and CMV-seronegative.

In the case of this clone: One end of the junction is discordant with germline, which a read error may explain. CDR3 sequence (DNA): TGTTCCAGCAGCTACCTGAGCGGGGGGAACACCGGGGAGCTGTTTTTT. It specifies CSSSYLSGGNTGELFF. V is TRBV7-9 and J is TRBJ2-2, with TRBD2 matching over 8 bases. This CDR3 comprises 16 residues. CDR1 SEHNR and CDR2 FQNEAQ come from the germline V gene (reference sequence).

The chain joins TRBV5-8 to TRBJ2-5, with D possibly TRBD2 on 6 matching bases. The CDR3 totals 12 residues. The germline CDR1 and CDR2 sequences are SGHTS and YDEGEE. V was trimmed by 2 bases and J by 7 bases, leaving 9 bases between them. CDR3 DNA sequence: TGTGCCAGCAGCTTTGCCGGGAGGACCCAGTACTTC. It translates to CASSFAGRTQYF.

Comments on this clone: This sample also contains other DNA sequences that code for the same CDR3. The chain has TRBV28 and TRBJ1-6, with a possible D match to TRBD1 (5 bases). There are 15 residues in the CDR3. CDR1 and CDR2 from the germline V gene are MDHEN and SYDVKM. With 2 bases removed from V and 5 bases from J, the gap between germline ends came to 10 bases. Here the CDR3 reads CASSLGTPDNSPLHF. CDR3 in DNA: TGTGCCAGCAGTTTAGGGACTCCCGATAATTCACCCCTCCACTTT.

V gene TRBV7-9 combines with J gene TRBJ1-3; 9 nucleotides align to TRBD1. The CDR3 has 18 amino acids. In germline, CDR1 is SEHNR, CDR2 FQNEAQ (reference sequence). The V segment lost 4 bases and the J segment 1 base; nucleotides outside the gene matches: 11. Written as DNA, the CDR3 is TGTGCCAGCAGCTCCTGGTCGGGACAGGGACTTTCTGGAAACACCATATATTTT. This sequence encodes CASSSWSGQGLSGNTIYF. Based on the CDR3 plus reference TRBV7-9 and TRBJ1-3, the full variable domain is DTGVSQNPRHKITKRGQNVTFRCDPISEHNRLYWYRQTLGQGPEFLTYFQNEAQLEKSRLLSDRFSAERPKGSFSTLEIQRTEQGDSAMYLCASSSWSGQGLSGNTIYFGEGSWLTVV.

With regard to this clone: Germline is not matched at one junction end, which may reflect a read error. J is TRBJ1-1 and V is TRBV29-1; unclear D gene. The CDR3 has 14 amino acids. Germline-derived CDR1 and CDR2 are SQVTM and ANQGSEA. CDR3 DNA sequence: TGCAGCGTCGCAGCGACGACGGCGTACACTAAAGCTTTCTTT. Its translation: CSVAATTAYTKAFF.

This rearrangement joins TRBV9 to TRBJ2-5, with D possibly matching TRBD2 (6 bases). Germline values: CDR1 SGDLS, CDR2 YYNGEE. This CDR3 is built from 14 residues. Trimming removed 0 bases from V and 6 bases from J, with 12 bases in between. The CDR3 DNA follows: TGTGCCAGCAGCGTAGAAGGCGGGGCGCAGACCCAGTACTTC. Its protein is CASSVEGGAQTQYF.

V gene TRBV19 combines with J gene TRBJ2-7; TRBD1 aligns across 9 bases. J gave up 3 bases and V 5 bases, and 8 bases lay outside the gene matches. The CDR3 has 15 amino acids. Germline-derived CDR1 and CDR2 are LNHDA and SQIVND (reference sequence). CDR3 loop: CASSVTGTGNYEQYF. For the CDR3, the DNA is TGTGCCAGTAGTGTTACCGGGACAGGGAACTACGAGCAGTACTTC.

For the CDR3, the DNA is TGTGCCAGCAGCCCCCGCCTAGGAGGGCCACAGAGCTCTGGGGCCAACGTCCTGACTTTC. Residues: CASSPRLGGPQSSGANVLTF. This chain connects TRBV9 to TRBJ2-6; D is perhaps TRBD2 (6 bases). The CDR3 has 20 residues. V lost 4 bases to trimming and J lost 0 bases, with 23 bases between them. The germline gives CDR1 SGDLS, CDR2 YYNGEE.

The V and J genes are TRBV6-5 and TRBJ2-7; TRBD2 agrees at 8 bases. After removal of 5 bases from V and 5 bases from J, the junction contained 11 bases not matched to a gene. The germline gives CDR1 MNHEY, CDR2 SVGAGI. This CDR3 has 15 residues. The chain's CDR3 is CASSTGGSLSDEQYF. For the CDR3, the DNA is TGTGCCAGCAGTACGGGAGGGAGCTTGTCCGACGAGCAGTACTTC.

This rearrangement joins TRBV7-9 to TRBJ1-3, with unresolved D. Germline CDR1 is SEHNR and CDR2 is FQNEAQ (reference sequence). Trimming removed 7 bases at V and 4 bases at J, with 11 bases between. The CDR3 has 13 residues. This CDR3 reads CASTVREGNTIYF. DNA for the CDR3: TGTGCCAGCACGGTCCGAGAGGGAAACACCATATATTTT.

The gene calls are TRBV10-1 and TRBJ1-1, with 7 bases identical to TRBD1. Germline V CDR1 and CDR2: WNHNN, SYGVQD (reference sequence). This CDR3 contains 13 residues. The V gene end was trimmed by 5 bases and the J gene end by 3 bases; junction bases not matched to a gene: 3. CDR3 sequence reads: CASSRDSYTEAFF. In DNA form, the CDR3 reads TGCGCCAGCAGTCGGGACAGCTACACTGAAGCTTTCTTT.

As to this clone: This could be a read error, since a much larger clone is one nucleotide away. This chain connects TRBV28 to TRBJ1-2; TRBD1 matches 9 bases. CDR3 size: 16 residues. V was clipped by 8 bases and J by 6 bases; unmatched bases: 16. Germline CDR1 reads MDHEN; CDR2 reads SYDVKM. The CDR3 region has the DNA TGTGCCAGCGCCTACTGGCCGGGACAGGGTCTTGATGGCTACACCTTC. It codes for CASAYWPGQGLDGYTF.

The V gene is TRBV5-1, the J gene TRBJ1-1; a possible D gene is TRBD1 (6 bases). Germline CDR1 is SGHRS and CDR2 is YFSETQ. This CDR3 is built from 14 residues. V lost 2 bases, J lost 3 bases, and 11 bases lay in between. The CDR3 DNA reads TGCGCCAGCAGCTTTTTGGACAGCTACACTGAAGCTTTCTTT. This sequence encodes CASSFLDSYTEAFF.

The genes are TRBV2 and TRBJ1-5, with a possible D match to TRBD1 (6 bases). The germline gives CDR1 SNHLY, CDR2 FYNNEI. The ends were cut back, 7 bases at V and 1 base at J, with 14 bases in the middle. The CDR3 has 15 residues. As DNA, the CDR3 is TGTGCCAGCAACCTGGACAGCAGCAGCAATCAGCCCCAGCATTTT. It encodes CASNLDSSSNQPQHF.

This chain links TRBV2 with TRBJ2-2; TRBD1 agrees at 7 bases. This CDR3 is built from 15 residues. V was pared by 6 bases and J by 0 bases, with 4 bases of the junction left unmatched. Germline lookup yields CDR1 SNHLY and CDR2 FYNNEI. The CDR3 region is CASSGTDPNTGELFF. CDR3 coding DNA: TGTGCCAGCAGCGGGACAGACCCGAACACCGGGGAGCTGTTTTTT.

The J gene is TRBJ1-4, the V gene TRBV4-2; 9 positions agree with TRBD1. After removal of 1 base from V and 7 bases from J, the junction contained 7 bases not matched to a gene. The CDR3 length is 16 residues. Germline CDR1 reads LGHNA; CDR2 reads YNFKEQ. The chain's CDR3 is CASSQVVGTGTEKLFF. The DNA of the CDR3 is TGTGCCAGCAGCCAAGTCGTCGGGACAGGGACTGAAAAACTGTTTTTT.

This clone was picked up one time. The chain recombines TRBV7-8 with TRBJ2-3; weak D call: TRBD2 (5 bases). V was trimmed by 0 bases and J by 1 base, leaving 8 bases between them. Germline CDR1 is SGHVS and CDR2 is FQNEAQ. The CDR3 loop spans 15 amino acids. CDR3 region: CASSLAGVGTDTQYF. The CDR3 DNA reads TGTGCCAGCAGCTTAGCCGGGGTGGGCACAGATACGCAGTATTTT.

This chain joins TRBV30 and TRBJ1-2; D not certain. The CDR3 has 10 residues. V was shortened by 5 bases and J by 4 bases, with 5 bases between the two germline ends. The germline CDR1 and CDR2 sequences are GTSNPN and SVGIG (reference sequence). CDR3 coding DNA: TGTGCCTGGGGAGGCTATGGCTACACCTTC. This encodes CAWGGYGYTF.

The chain uses TRBV7-6 and TRBJ2-3, with 8 bases lining up with TRBD2. V shed 8 bases, J shed 5 bases, and the junction held 9 bases outside the gene matches. The CDR3 covers 14 residues. The germline V gene encodes CDR1 SGHVS and CDR2 FNYEAQ. The CDR3 nucleotides are TGTGCCAGCTCGGGGGGGGGCCGAGAAGATACGCAGTATTTT. It encodes CASSGGGREDTQYF.

This chain connects TRBV9 to TRBJ1-2, with D possibly matching TRBD1 (6 bases). Germline CDR1 and CDR2: SGDLS and YYNGEE. V was cut by 3 bases and J by 0 bases, with 9 bases left in between. The CDR3 extends over 14 amino acids. The CDR3 sequence is CASSERTANYGYTF. The CDR3 nucleotides read TGTGCCAGCAGCGAAAGGACAGCTAACTATGGCTACACCTTC.